These 18 T cell receptor beta chains came from one sample sequenced in a study of graft-versus-host responses after intestinal transplantation. These TCRs' antigens remain unknown. Sequencing used immunoSEQ multiplex PCR; TCRdb keeps in-frame clones, though not all of them. The table records tens of thousands of clones, approximately 88% of them present only once. Sequences were derived from unstimulated CD8+ T cells sorted from spleen or lymph node cells, sampled before intestinal transplant. Every receptor here comes from a human donor who received an intestinal transplant.

V gene TRBV5-1 combines with J gene TRBJ2-1; 11 bases are a match to TRBD1. CDR3 size: 15 residues. V trimming: 4 bases; J trimming: 4 bases; junction bases outside the gene matches: 4. CDR1 is SGHRS and CDR2 is YFSETQ in the germline V gene. The CDR3 region is CASSLGTGGYNEQFF. CDR3 bases: TGCGCCAGCAGCCTAGGGACAGGGGGATACAATGAGCAGTTCTTC.

The gene calls are TRBV19 and TRBJ1-5; 8 nucleotides align to TRBD1. The CDR3 length is 13 residues. The V gene end was trimmed by 6 bases and the J gene end by 4 bases; junction bases not matched to a gene: 2. From germline, CDR1 is LNHDA and CDR2 SQIVND (reference sequence). The CDR3: CASRQGENQPQHF. In DNA, the CDR3 is TGTGCCAGTAGACAGGGGGAAAATCAGCCCCAGCATTTT.

The rearrangement links TRBV27 to TRBJ2-7; TRBD1 matches at 9 bases. CDR1 and CDR2 from the germline V gene are MNHEY and SMNVEV (reference sequence). This CDR3 is built from 13 residues. The V and J ends lost 6 bases and 2 bases, in that order; junction bases with no gene match: 2. The CDR3 DNA follows: TGTGCCAGCAGCTGGACAGGGGCCTACGAGCAGTACTTC. Protein: CASSWTGAYEQYF.

CDR3 DNA sequence: TGTGCCGGTCACAGGGGGACAGAAGACACTGAAGCTTTCTTT. Protein: CAGHRGTEDTEAFF. This chain links TRBV5-4 with TRBJ1-1; 8 bases match TRBD1. The germline V gene encodes CDR1 SGHNT and CDR2 YYREEE (reference sequence). The CDR3 extends over 14 amino acids. Trimming at V came to 10 bases and at J to 3 bases, leaving 11 bases not matched to a gene.

The chain carries TRBV28 and TRBJ2-7; TRBD2 aligns across 12 bases. The trim removed 6 bases at V and 2 bases at J, leaving 17 bases unmatched. The CDR3 spans 19 residues. CDR1 MDHEN and CDR2 SYDVKM come from the germline V gene. The CDR3, as DNA: TGTGCCAGCAGGCCCCTTGTGTGGCTAGCGGGGGGGGGTCCCTACGAGCAGTACTTC. Its protein product is CASRPLVWLAGGGPYEQYF.

Only one count was recorded for this clone. V and J are TRBV20-1 and TRBJ2-1; D call uncertain. V lost 6 bases, J lost 1 base, and 4 bases lay in between. Germline lookup yields CDR1 DFQATT and CDR2 SNEGSKA (reference sequence). This CDR3 is 11 amino acids long. CDR3: CSARSYNEQFF. The CDR3 DNA is TGCAGTGCCCGTTCCTACAATGAGCAGTTCTTC.

The V call is TRBV4-1, the J call TRBJ2-1; TRBD1 aligns across 12 bases. CDR1 and CDR2 (germline): MGHRA, YSYEKL. The CDR3 spans 15 residues. V was clipped by 4 bases and J by 6 bases; unmatched bases: 4. CDR3 in DNA: TGCGCCAGCAGCCGCGGGACAGGGGGCGGCAATGAGCAGTTCTTC. Its translation is CASSRGTGGGNEQFF.

The chain links TRBV2 to TRBJ1-4; D call uncertain. The V gene lost 3 bases and the J gene lost 5 bases, with 16 bases spanning the gap. The V gene's germline CDR1 is SNHLY and CDR2 FYNNEI. The CDR3 is made up of 16 amino acids. The CDR3 loop reads CASSDISRRRNEKLFF. The CDR3 DNA is TGTGCCAGCAGTGACATATCGAGGCGGAGGAATGAAAAACTGTTTTTT.

CDR3 bases: TGTGCCAGCAGTCCCGAACCGGGACAGAGTTACGAGCAGTACTTC. This encodes CASSPEPGQSYEQYF. The chain employs TRBV27 and TRBJ2-7, with 7 positions matching TRBD1. Per germline, CDR1 MNHEY and CDR2 SMNVEV (reference sequence). V dropped 5 bases and J dropped 4; count of bases not matched to a gene: 11. The CDR3 is made up of 15 amino acids.

The chain carries TRBV29-1 and TRBJ2-1; 9 bases are shared with TRBD1. Germline V lookup: CDR1 SQVTM, CDR2 ANQGSEA. This CDR3 has 11 residues. V gave up 6 bases and J gave up 7 bases; unmatched junction bases: 1. CDR3 amino acids: CSVGQGNEQFF. CDR3 DNA: TGCAGCGTAGGACAGGGGAATGAGCAGTTCTTC.

The J gene is TRBJ2-7, the V gene TRBV10-1, with a possible D match to TRBD2 (7 bases). Deletions cut 10 bases from V and 4 bases from J, with 23 bases between. Per the germline V gene, CDR1 is WNHNN and CDR2 is SYGVQD (reference sequence). This CDR3 is 15 amino acids long. The CDR3 loop reads CATVGGRGRAYEQYF. As DNA, the CDR3 is TGCGCCACCGTCGGGGGGCGAGGCCGAGCGTACGAGCAGTACTTC.

J is TRBJ2-1 and V is TRBV6-1; tentatively, D is TRBD1 (6 bases). Per germline, CDR1 MNHNS and CDR2 SASEGT. This CDR3 is 15 amino acids long. V gave up 7 bases and J gave up 0 bases, with 13 bases separating them. CDR3 sequence: CASTSDRISYNEQFF. The CDR3 DNA reads TGTGCCAGCACCAGCGACAGGATCTCCTACAATGAGCAGTTCTTC.

DNA for the CDR3: TGTGCCAGCAGTTACGCGACAGGTTACACTGAAGCTTTCTTT. Residues: CASSYATGYTEAFF. The chain combines TRBV6-5 with TRBJ1-1; TRBD1 is a possible D gene (6 bases). Germline-derived CDR1 and CDR2 are MNHEY and SVGAGI. Trimming stripped 2 bases from V and 3 bases from J, with 10 bases between. CDR3 length equals 14 residues.

The chain employs TRBV9 and TRBJ2-5, with 7 bases fitting TRBD2. Germline loops: CDR1 SGDLS, CDR2 YYNGEE. CDR3 length: 14 residues. Losses at the gene ends were 1 base for V and 4 bases for J; bases not matched to a gene: 4. The CDR3 reads CASSVWGGTETQYF. For the CDR3, the DNA is TGTGCCAGCAGCGTATGGGGGGGAACAGAGACCCAGTACTTC.

This chain links TRBV4-1 with TRBJ2-7; 12 positions agree with TRBD2. After removal of 3 bases from V and 4 bases from J, the junction contained 13 bases not matched to a gene. This CDR3 contains 18 residues. Germline V lookup: CDR1 MGHRA, CDR2 YSYEKL. This CDR3 reads CASSHQTSGGSSFYEQYF. CDR3 DNA sequence: TGCGCCAGCAGCCACCAGACTAGCGGGGGTTCCTCCTTTTACGAGCAGTACTTC.

This clone was seen a single time. The V call is TRBV19, the J call TRBJ1-5; D unclear. With 5 bases removed from V and 9 bases from J, the gap between germline ends came to 8 bases. Germline V lookup: CDR1 LNHDA, CDR2 SQIVND (reference sequence). The CDR3 length is 11 residues. This CDR3 reads CASSEGLPQHF. In DNA form, the CDR3 reads TGTGCCAGTAGTGAAGGACTGCCCCAGCATTTT.

The V and J genes are TRBV4-1 and TRBJ2-7; no definite D call. The CDR3 covers 13 residues. Trimming took 2 bases from V and 4 from J, leaving 9 bases between them. Per the germline V gene, CDR1 is MGHRA and CDR2 is YSYEKL. The CDR3 DNA is TGCGCCAGCAGCCAAATGGAGTCGTACGAGCAGTACTTC. Its translation is CASSQMESYEQYF.

The V gene is TRBV19, the J gene TRBJ1-1; tentatively, D is TRBD1 (6 bases). The CDR3 has 13 residues. V shed 7 bases and J shed 2 bases, with 11 bases lying between them. The germline V gene encodes CDR1 LNHDA and CDR2 SQIVND (reference sequence). The CDR3: CASKRDINTEAFF. In DNA, the CDR3 is TGTGCCAGTAAGAGGGACATCAACACTGAAGCTTTCTTT.